This TCR beta chain was recovered during a study of blood T cells in healthy people across ages. Study outcomes and limitations: Older age went with lower TCR beta diversity per million T cells, in a roughly linear way. CMV status of donors was unknown, possibly confounding expanded clonotype changes. Bulk PBMC profiling left naive and antigen-experienced comparisons inconclusive.

Alongside a J-beta primer mix, a sample-barcoded 5' primer served in a second PCR lasting about 7 to 11 cycles. TCRdb analysed the 5' RACE reads with MiXCR anew, one entry per CDR3 protein. The sample holds approximately 830,000 distinct CDR3 sequences, 62% seen once. The J segment lost 3 bases and the V segment lost 2 bases, leaving 5 bases of the junction unmatched. Germline V lookup: CDR1 LGHNA, CDR2 YSLEER. The CDR3 runs to 15 residues. Note on this clonotype: The antigen remains undetermined.

Sequencing was performed on blood. The chain combines TRBV4-3 with TRBJ2-3; 7 bases are shared with TRBD1. The TCR sequence derives from a man aged 30-40 years in good health. CDR3 loop: CASSQQTGRTDTQYF. As DNA, the CDR3 is TGCGCCAGCAGCCAACAGACAGGGCGGACAGATACGCAGTATTTT.